These 16 T cell receptor beta chains were sequenced from one sample in a study of T cell repertoires in cytomegalovirus infection. The antigens of these receptors remain unknown. One entry per CDR3 protein, called by TCRdb with MiXCR from the reads. The sample shows 550,000 to 850,000 distinct CDR3 sequences, roughly 33% of them seen only once. Sample: cultured PBMCs, taken from culture after CMV antigen stimulation. The receptor set was obtained from a human donor in good health (CMV status not recorded). Some clones in this sample may be carry-over from other donors' samples.

This clonotype appeared a single time. The genes are TRBV4-3 and TRBJ1-1, with D perhaps matching TRBD1 (5 bases). Trimming removed 0 bases at V and 2 bases at J, with 19 bases between. Per germline, CDR1 LGHNA and CDR2 YSLEER. This CDR3 comprises 18 residues. The CDR3 is CASSQDPPPRQFNTEAFF. CDR3 coding DNA: TGCGCCAGCAGCCAAGATCCCCCTCCGCGACAGTTCAACACTGAAGCTTTCTTT.

The rearrangement joins TRBV6-4 to TRBJ2-3; 12 bases agree with TRBD2. This CDR3 has 15 amino acids. Germline trimming cut 5 bases from V and 4 bases from J; bases unmatched to any gene: 4. Germline V gives CDR1 MRHNA, CDR2 SNTAGT. The CDR3 coding sequence is TGTGCCAGCAGTAAGACTAGCGGGGGATCAGATACGCAGTATTTT. It encodes CASSKTSGGSDTQYF.

The rearrangement links TRBV20-1 to TRBJ2-1; TRBD1 aligns across 10 bases. In germline, CDR1 is DFQATT, CDR2 SNEGSKA (reference sequence). The CDR3 covers 21 residues. J was trimmed by 7 bases and V by 2 bases; bases with no gene match: 26. The CDR3 is CSARSAGTGEFRLPSWNEQFF. The CDR3 nucleotides are TGCAGTGCTAGATCGGCGGGGACAGGGGAGTTCCGACTACCCAGTTGGAATGAGCAGTTCTTC.

The chain employs TRBV6-2 or TRBV6-3 and TRBJ2-7; 12 bases match TRBD2. This CDR3 contains 15 residues. J gave up 3 bases and V 7 bases, and 7 bases lay outside the gene matches. The germline CDR1 and CDR2 sequences are MNHEY and SVGEGT. The CDR3 DNA reads as TGTGCCAGCAACGCGACTAGCGGGAGAAGCTACGAGCAGTACTTC. Translated, it gives CASNATSGRSYEQYF.

The sample holds many counts of this clonotype. This chain links TRBV28 with TRBJ2-7, with D maybe TRBD2 (5 bases). The CDR3 sequence is 14 residues long. Germline values: CDR1 MDHEN, CDR2 SYDVKM. The germline V and J ends were trimmed by 5 bases and 1 base, with 12 bases remaining between them. The CDR3 DNA reads as TGTGCCAGCAGTCAAGACTATAATTCCTACGAGCAGTACTTC. The encoded protein is CASSQDYNSYEQYF.

The chain couples TRBV6-5 to TRBJ2-7; 9 bases fit TRBD1. Per the germline V gene, CDR1 is MNHEY and CDR2 is SVGAGI. The CDR3 has 14 amino acids. With 6 bases clipped from V and 7 bases from J, the junction kept 10 bases outside the gene matches. Written as DNA, the CDR3 is TGTGCCAGCAGCCTACTCGGGACAGGGAGTGAGCAGTACTTC. Its translation: CASSLLGTGSEQYF.

This clonotype was seen only a few times. CDR3 coding DNA: TGTGCCAGCAGCAAACCGGGACAGGGGCTCGTCGAGCAGTACTTC. Translated, it gives CASSKPGQGLVEQYF. This chain connects TRBV7-8 to TRBJ2-7; 10 nucleotides agree with TRBD1. V was pared by 5 bases and J by 6 bases, with 10 bases of the junction left unmatched. The CDR3 has 15 amino acids. Germline CDR1 is SGHVS and CDR2 is FQNEAQ.

About this clonotype: Being one base from a much bigger clone, this may be a read error. The chain couples TRBV6-5 to TRBJ2-3, with a weak D call TRBD2 (6 bases). The CDR3 covers 13 residues. Germline lookup yields CDR1 MNHEY and CDR2 SVGAGI. V lost 6 bases and J lost 2, with 9 bases in between. The CDR3 loop is CASRRDHTDTQYF. The CDR3 nucleotides are TGTGCCAGCAGGCGGGACCACACAGATACGCAGTATTTT.

This clonotype occurred a few times. The chain couples TRBV6-5 to TRBJ2-7; D gene ambiguous. CDR1 MNHEY and CDR2 SVGAGI come from the germline V gene. Trimming took off 0 bases at V and 3 bases at J, with 6 bases between the two ends. This CDR3 contains 13 residues. For the CDR3, the DNA is TGTGCCAGCAGTTACTCGGCCTACTACGAGCAGTACTTC. Amino acid sequence: CASSYSAYYEQYF.

This sequence joins TRBV2 and TRBJ1-2; D is perhaps TRBD1 (5 bases). Germline loops: CDR1 SNHLY, CDR2 FYNNEI. The CDR3 has 13 residues. Deletions cut 8 bases from V and 4 bases from J, with 14 bases between. Written as DNA, the CDR3 is TGTGCCAGCGGGGGGTCGGGGTTCTATGGCTACACCTTC. Translated: CASGGSGFYGYTF.

Comments on this clonotype: At one end the junction does not follow the germline gene, possibly because of a read error. The chain is built from TRBV7-2 and TRBJ2-3, with 9 bases lining up with TRBD2. The CDR3 length is 16 residues. Germline V CDR1 and CDR2: SGHTA, FQGNSA. CDR3 in DNA: TGTGCCAGCACCCTAGGGGGGGCGGGGGGGCCAGGTACGCAGTCTTTT. Protein product: CASTLGGAGGPGTQSF.

This chain uses TRBV4-1 with TRBJ1-1; 8 bases match TRBD1. J was trimmed by 4 bases and V by 1 base; bases with no gene match: 5. Germline loops: CDR1 MGHRA, CDR2 YSYEKL. CDR3 length: 15 residues. The CDR3 DNA sequence: TGCGCCAGCAGCCAAGCTCCAGGGGGCCCCACTGAAGCTTTCTTT. This translates into CASSQAPGGPTEAFF.

This clonotype has just a few counts. The chain joins TRBV29-1 to TRBJ2-3, with TRBD2 matching 10 bases. Trimming removed 5 bases from V and 4 bases from J; junction bases left unmatched: 6. In germline, CDR1 is SQVTM, CDR2 ANQGSEA. The CDR3 is made up of 14 amino acids. The CDR3 coding sequence is TGCAGCGTTCGAGCTAGCGGGGGCTCAGATACGCAGTATTTT. Encoded protein: CSVRASGGSDTQYF.

This clonotype appeared a few times. This chain links TRBV12-3 or TRBV12-4 with TRBJ2-5; 12 bases match TRBD2. V was clipped by 3 bases and J by 1 base; unmatched bases: 3. The CDR3 is 16 residues long. In DNA, the CDR3 is TGTGCCAGCAGTTTCGGACTAGCGGGGACCCAAGAGACCCAGTACTTC. It encodes CASSFGLAGTQETQYF.

Only a few counts were recorded for this clonotype. This chain connects TRBV7-8 to TRBJ2-7; TRBD1 matches 9 bases. CDR1 is SGHVS, CDR2 FQNEAQ, per germline. V shed 5 bases and J 0 bases; nucleotides not matched to a gene: 20. CDR3 length: 20 residues. In nucleotides, the CDR3 is TGTGCCAGCAGCCCCCTCGGGACAGGGATAGCGGAGCCGAGCTCCTACGAGCAGTACTTC. This sequence encodes CASSPLGTGIAEPSSYEQYF.

The rearrangement links TRBV20-1 to TRBJ1-1, with D tentatively TRBD1 (5 bases). This CDR3 comprises 13 residues. Trimming shortened V by 8 bases and J by 5 bases, and 18 bases separated the two germline ends. Germline assignment: CDR1 DFQATT and CDR2 SNEGSKA (reference sequence). The CDR3 DNA reads as TGCAGTTCTCCCTCCCAGGGTGGGACTGAAGCTTTCTTT. Its translation: CSSPSQGGTEAFF.